This T cell receptor (beta chain) was profiled in a study of T cells in Graves' hyperthyroidism and ophthalmopathy. From RNA transcripts, TCR beta CDR3 regions were amplified. Primed by the HTBI set, a first-round RT-PCR was run on the TCR CDR3. TCRdb reprocessed the multiplex PCR reads with MiXCR, giving one entry per CDR3 protein. Here the sample spans roughly 560,000 distinct CDR3 sequences, roughly 15% being singletons. This clonotype was detected many times. CDR1 and CDR2 from the germline V gene are MNHEY and SVGEGT. The CDR3 sequence is 12 residues long. Trimming took off 6 bases at V and 6 bases at J, with 12 bases between the two ends.

Sample: blood. The V and J genes are TRBV6-2 or TRBV6-3 and TRBJ2-7; D not resolved. The clonotype comes from a woman in her thirties or forties with Graves' ophthalmopathy. CDR3 amino acids: CASSKTRFEQYF. CDR3 coding DNA: TGTGCCAGCAGCAAGACCCGATTCGAGCAGTACTTC.